This T cell receptor beta chain was captured by sequencing in a study of blood T cell repertoires in COVID-19. Whole-study context: T cells, B-cell-depleted T cells, or PBMCs provided the cDNA or gDNA that served as material.

Individuals aged roughly 18 to 90 years were recruited from 20 to 25 US areas. Donors were grouped by their self-reported clinical history. In the authors' workflow: By means of reference gene primer amplification, nucleated cell counts were estimated. TCRdb's copy holds only in-frame clones and misses some; the assay was immunoSEQ multiplex PCR. That table gives V, J and clone size, and the DNA gave D and trimming. In the table there are about 160,000 clones, more than 70% of which are singletons. The V end lost 9 bases, the J end lost 3 bases, and 14 bases lay between the germline ends. CDR1 and CDR2 from the germline V gene are SGHTA and FQGNSA. This CDR3 spans 13 amino acids.

The chain employs TRBV7-2 and TRBJ1-2, with D maybe TRBD1 (5 bases). The sequence derives from a man in his sixties who had recovered from COVID-19. Sequencing was carried out using PBMCs or T cells enriched from blood (not recorded which). In DNA form, the CDR3 reads TGTGCCAGGGGGACGGGAGCAGACTATGGCTACACCTTC. Encoded protein: CARGTGADYGYTF.